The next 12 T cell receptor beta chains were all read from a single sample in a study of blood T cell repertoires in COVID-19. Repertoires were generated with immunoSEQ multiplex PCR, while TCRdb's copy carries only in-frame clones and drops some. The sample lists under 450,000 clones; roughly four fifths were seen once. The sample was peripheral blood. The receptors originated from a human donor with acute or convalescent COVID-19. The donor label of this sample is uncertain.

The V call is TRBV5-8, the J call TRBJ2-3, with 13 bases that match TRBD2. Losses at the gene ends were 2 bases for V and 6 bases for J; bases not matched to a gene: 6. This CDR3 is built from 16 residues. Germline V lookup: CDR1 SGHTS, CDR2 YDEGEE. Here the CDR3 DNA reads TGTGCCAGCAGCTTCTCCTCGACTAGCGGGGGGGATACGCAGTATTTT. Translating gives CASSFSSTSGGDTQYF.

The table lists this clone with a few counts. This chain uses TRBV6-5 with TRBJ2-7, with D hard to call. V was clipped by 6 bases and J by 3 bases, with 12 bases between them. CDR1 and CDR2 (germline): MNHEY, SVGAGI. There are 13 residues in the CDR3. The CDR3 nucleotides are TGTGCCAGCAGGATGGGCTTCGACTACGAGCAGTACTTC. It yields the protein CASRMGFDYEQYF.

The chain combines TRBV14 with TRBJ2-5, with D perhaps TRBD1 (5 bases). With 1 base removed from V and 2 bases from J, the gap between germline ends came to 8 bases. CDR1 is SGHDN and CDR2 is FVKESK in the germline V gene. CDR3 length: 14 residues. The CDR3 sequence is CASSQGGTQETQYF. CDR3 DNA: TGTGCCAGCAGCCAAGGGGGCACTCAAGAGACCCAGTACTTC.

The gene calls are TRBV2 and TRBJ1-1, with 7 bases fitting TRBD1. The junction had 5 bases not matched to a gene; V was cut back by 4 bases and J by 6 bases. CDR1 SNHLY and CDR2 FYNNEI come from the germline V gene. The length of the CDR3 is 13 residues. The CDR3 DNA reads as TGTGCCAGCAGTGGGGACAGAAGAGCTGAAGCTTTCTTT. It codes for CASSGDRRAEAFF. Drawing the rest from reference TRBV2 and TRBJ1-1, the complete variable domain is EPEVTQTPSHQVTQMGQEVILRCVPISNHLYFYWYRQILGQKVEFLVSFYNNEISEKSEIFDDQFSVERPDGSNFTLKIRSTKLEDSAMYFCASSGDRRAEAFFGQGTRLTVV.

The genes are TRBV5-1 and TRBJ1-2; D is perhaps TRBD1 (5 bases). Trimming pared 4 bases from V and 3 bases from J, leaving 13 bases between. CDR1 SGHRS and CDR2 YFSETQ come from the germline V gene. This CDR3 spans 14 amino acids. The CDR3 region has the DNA TGCGCCAGCAGCCCGGACCAGGGATACTATGGCTACACCTTC. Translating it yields CASSPDQGYYGYTF.

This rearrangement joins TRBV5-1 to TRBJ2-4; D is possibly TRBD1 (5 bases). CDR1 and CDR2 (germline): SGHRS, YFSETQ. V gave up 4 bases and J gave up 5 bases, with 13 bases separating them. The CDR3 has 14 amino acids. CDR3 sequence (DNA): TGCGCCAGCAGCGAGTGGGGCCTCGAAAACATTCAGTACTTC. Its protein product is CASSEWGLENIQYF.

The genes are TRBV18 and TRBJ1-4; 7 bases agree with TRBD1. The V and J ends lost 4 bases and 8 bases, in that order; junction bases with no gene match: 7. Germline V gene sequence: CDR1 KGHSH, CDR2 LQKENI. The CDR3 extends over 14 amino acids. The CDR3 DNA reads TGTGCCAGCTCACGTGTGACAGGGTACGAAAAACTGTTTTTT. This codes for CASSRVTGYEKLFF. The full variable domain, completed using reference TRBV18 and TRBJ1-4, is NAGVMQNPRHLVRRRGQEARLRCSPMKGHSHVYWYRQLPEEGLKFMVYLQKENIIDESGMPKERFSAEFPKEGPSILRIQQVVRGDSAAYFCASSRVTGYEKLFFGSGTQLSVL.

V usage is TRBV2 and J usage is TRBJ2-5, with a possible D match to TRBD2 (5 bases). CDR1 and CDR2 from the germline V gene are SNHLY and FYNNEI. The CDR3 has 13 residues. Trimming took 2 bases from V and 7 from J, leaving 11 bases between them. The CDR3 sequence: CASSERGMGTQYF. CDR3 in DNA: TGTGCCAGCAGTGAAAGAGGGATGGGGACCCAGTACTTC.

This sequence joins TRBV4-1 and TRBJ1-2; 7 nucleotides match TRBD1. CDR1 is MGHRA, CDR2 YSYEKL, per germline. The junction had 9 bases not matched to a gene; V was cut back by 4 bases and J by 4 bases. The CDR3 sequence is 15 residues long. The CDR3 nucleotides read TGCGCCAGCAGCCGCGAACCGCAGGGGGGCTATGGCTACACCTTC. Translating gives CASSREPQGGYGYTF.

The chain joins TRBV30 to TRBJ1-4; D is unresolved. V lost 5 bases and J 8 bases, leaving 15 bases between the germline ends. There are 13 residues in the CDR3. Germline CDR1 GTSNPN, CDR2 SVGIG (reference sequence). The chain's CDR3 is CAWSGGLGEKLFF. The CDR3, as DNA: TGTGCCTGGTCGGGAGGCCTGGGGGAAAAACTGTTTTTT. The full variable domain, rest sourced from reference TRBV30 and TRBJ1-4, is SQTIHQWPATLVQPVGSPLSLECTVEGTSNPNLYWYRQAAGRGLQLLFYSVGIGQISSEVPQNLSASRPQDRQFILSSKKLLLSDSGFYLCAWSGGLGEKLFFGSGTQLSVL.

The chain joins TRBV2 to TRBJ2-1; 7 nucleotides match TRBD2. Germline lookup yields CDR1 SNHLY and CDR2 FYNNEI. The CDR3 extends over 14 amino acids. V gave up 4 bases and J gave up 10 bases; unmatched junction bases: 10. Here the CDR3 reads CASSAQRLASEQFF. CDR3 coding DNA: TGTGCCAGCAGTGCCCAGCGACTAGCCAGCGAGCAGTTCTTC.

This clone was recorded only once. This CDR3 is CASSRQVDQPQHF. The CDR3 nucleotides read TGTGCCAGCAGTCGACAGGTGGATCAGCCCCAGCATTTT. The V gene is TRBV6-6, the J gene TRBJ1-5; D might be TRBD1 (6 bases). Germline CDR1 reads MNHNY; CDR2 reads SVGAGI (reference sequence). This CDR3 comprises 13 residues. The V gene lost 5 bases and the J gene lost 5 bases, with 10 bases spanning the gap.